Below, 7 T cell receptor beta chains from the same sample are listed, as sequenced in a study of blood T cell repertoires in COVID-19. Repertoires were generated with immunoSEQ multiplex PCR, while TCRdb's copy carries only in-frame clones and drops some. This sample has 150,000 to 200,000 clones, with approximately 91% found just once. Sequencing was performed on peripheral blood. These receptors were obtained from a young man with COVID-19, enrolled during active disease.

The rearrangement uses TRBV19 and TRBJ2-5, with 8 positions matching TRBD1. Per germline, CDR1 LNHDA and CDR2 SQIVND (reference sequence). This CDR3 is built from 14 residues. After removal of 5 bases from V and 5 bases from J, the junction contained 7 bases not matched to a gene. CDR3 residues: CASSLFRDRETQYF. The CDR3 DNA sequence: TGTGCCAGTAGTCTATTCCGGGACAGGGAGACCCAGTACTTC.

The gene calls are TRBV2 and TRBJ2-7; TRBD1 matches 9 bases. V shed 6 bases, J shed 3 bases, and the junction held 9 bases outside the gene matches. The CDR3 loop spans 15 amino acids. CDR1 is SNHLY and CDR2 is FYNNEI in the germline V gene. The CDR3 spells CASREYRDRVYEQYF. The CDR3 DNA reads TGTGCCAGCAGGGAATACCGGGACAGGGTCTACGAGCAGTACTTC.

V is TRBV11-2 and J is TRBJ2-7; the D gene is possibly TRBD2 (6 bases). The CDR3 extends over 15 amino acids. Trimming shortened V by 3 bases and J by 3 bases, and 15 bases separated the two germline ends. From germline, CDR1 is SGHAT and CDR2 FQNNGV. CDR3 region: CASSFRGAGNYEQYF. The CDR3 DNA reads as TGTGCCAGCAGCTTCCGAGGGGCGGGGAACTACGAGCAGTACTTC. Complete variable domain (other parts from reference TRBV11-2 and TRBJ2-7): EAGVAQSPRYKIIEKRQSVAFWCNPISGHATLYWYQQILGQGPKLLIQFQNNGVVDDSQLPKDRFSAERLKGVDSTLKIQPAKLEDSAVYLCASSFRGAGNYEQYFGPGTRLTVT.

This chain connects TRBV28 to TRBJ1-2, with D possibly matching TRBD1 (6 bases). The CDR3 has 14 residues. CDR1 MDHEN and CDR2 SYDVKM come from the germline V gene. Trimming pared 6 bases from V and 8 bases from J, leaving 19 bases between. CDR3 in amino acids: CASSPGGTPWGYTF. The CDR3, as DNA: TGTGCCAGCAGCCCCGGTGGGACACCTTGGGGCTACACCTTC.

The table lists this clone with a count of one. The rearrangement joins TRBV30 to TRBJ1-2, with D unresolved. There are 15 residues in the CDR3. Germline lookup yields CDR1 GTSNPN and CDR2 SVGIG (reference sequence). V was cut by 3 bases and J by 4 bases, with 18 bases left in between. CDR3 nucleotides: TGTGCCTGGAGCTCCTCGACACCGCTGTTCTATGGCTACACCTTC. Protein: CAWSSSTPLFYGYTF.

The gene calls are TRBV29-1 and TRBJ2-5; D gene ambiguous. Trimming left V 0 bases short and J 5 bases short, with 13 bases between. In germline, CDR1 is SQVTM, CDR2 ANQGSEA. CDR3 length: 14 residues. The CDR3: CSVEDVGPGETQYF. The CDR3 DNA follows: TGCAGCGTTGAAGATGTGGGTCCCGGGGAGACCCAGTACTTC.

V gene TRBV6-5 combines with J gene TRBJ1-2; 8 positions agree with TRBD1. This CDR3 is built from 14 residues. V shed 6 bases, J shed 1 base, and the junction held 4 bases outside the gene matches. Looked up from germline, CDR1 is MNHEY and CDR2 is SVGAGI. CDR3 sequence reads: CASRKQGVNYGYTF. DNA for the CDR3: TGTGCCAGCAGAAAACAGGGGGTTAACTATGGCTACACCTTC.